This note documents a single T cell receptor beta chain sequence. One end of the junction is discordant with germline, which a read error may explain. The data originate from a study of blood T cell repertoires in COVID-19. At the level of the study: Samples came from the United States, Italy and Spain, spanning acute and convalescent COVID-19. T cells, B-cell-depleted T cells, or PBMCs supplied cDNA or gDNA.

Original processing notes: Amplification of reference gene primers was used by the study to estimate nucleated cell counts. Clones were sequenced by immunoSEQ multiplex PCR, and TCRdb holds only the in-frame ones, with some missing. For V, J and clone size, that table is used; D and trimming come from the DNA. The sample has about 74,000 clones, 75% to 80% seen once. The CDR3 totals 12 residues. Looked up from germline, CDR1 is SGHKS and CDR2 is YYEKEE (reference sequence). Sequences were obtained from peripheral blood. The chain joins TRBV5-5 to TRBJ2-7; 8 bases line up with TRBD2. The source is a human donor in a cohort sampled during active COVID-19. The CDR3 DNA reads TGTGCCAGCAGCACCGGGACTAGTTTTCTACACTTC. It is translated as CASSTGTSFLHF. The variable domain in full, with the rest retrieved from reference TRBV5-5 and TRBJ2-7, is DAGVTQSPTHLIKTRGQQVTLRCSPISGHKSVSWYQQVLGQGPQFIFQYYEKEERGRGNFPDRFSARQFPNYSSELNVNALLLGDSALYLCASSTGTSFLHFGPGTRLTVT.